The clone carrying this TCR beta chain was seen a few times. Its antigen remains unknown. V was cut by 4 bases and J by 7 bases, with 11 bases left in between. CDR1 is MNHEY and CDR2 is SVGAGI in the germline V gene. The CDR3 has 13 residues. In the PCR, 60 Vbeta and 13 Jbeta primers were used. Some clones are missing from TCRdb's copy, which holds only in-frame ones; the method was immunoSEQ multiplex PCR. The table shows 150,000 to 200,000 clones, with 60% to 85% occurring only once. This entry comes from a study of cytomegalovirus exposure and HLA in healthy donors. About the study: Researchers previously reported finding roughly 120 million unique TCR beta sequences from roughly 180 million T cells.

General study findings and limits: Associated with cytomegalovirus, according to the listing, were 150 to 200 TCR beta chains.

The source material was PBMCs. V usage is TRBV6-5 and J usage is TRBJ1-5; no firm D call. The receptor's source is a female donor in good health and CMV-seronegative. CDR3 protein: CASSFEGKQPQHF. Written as DNA, the CDR3 is TGTGCCAGCAGTTTCGAGGGAAAACAGCCCCAGCATTTT.